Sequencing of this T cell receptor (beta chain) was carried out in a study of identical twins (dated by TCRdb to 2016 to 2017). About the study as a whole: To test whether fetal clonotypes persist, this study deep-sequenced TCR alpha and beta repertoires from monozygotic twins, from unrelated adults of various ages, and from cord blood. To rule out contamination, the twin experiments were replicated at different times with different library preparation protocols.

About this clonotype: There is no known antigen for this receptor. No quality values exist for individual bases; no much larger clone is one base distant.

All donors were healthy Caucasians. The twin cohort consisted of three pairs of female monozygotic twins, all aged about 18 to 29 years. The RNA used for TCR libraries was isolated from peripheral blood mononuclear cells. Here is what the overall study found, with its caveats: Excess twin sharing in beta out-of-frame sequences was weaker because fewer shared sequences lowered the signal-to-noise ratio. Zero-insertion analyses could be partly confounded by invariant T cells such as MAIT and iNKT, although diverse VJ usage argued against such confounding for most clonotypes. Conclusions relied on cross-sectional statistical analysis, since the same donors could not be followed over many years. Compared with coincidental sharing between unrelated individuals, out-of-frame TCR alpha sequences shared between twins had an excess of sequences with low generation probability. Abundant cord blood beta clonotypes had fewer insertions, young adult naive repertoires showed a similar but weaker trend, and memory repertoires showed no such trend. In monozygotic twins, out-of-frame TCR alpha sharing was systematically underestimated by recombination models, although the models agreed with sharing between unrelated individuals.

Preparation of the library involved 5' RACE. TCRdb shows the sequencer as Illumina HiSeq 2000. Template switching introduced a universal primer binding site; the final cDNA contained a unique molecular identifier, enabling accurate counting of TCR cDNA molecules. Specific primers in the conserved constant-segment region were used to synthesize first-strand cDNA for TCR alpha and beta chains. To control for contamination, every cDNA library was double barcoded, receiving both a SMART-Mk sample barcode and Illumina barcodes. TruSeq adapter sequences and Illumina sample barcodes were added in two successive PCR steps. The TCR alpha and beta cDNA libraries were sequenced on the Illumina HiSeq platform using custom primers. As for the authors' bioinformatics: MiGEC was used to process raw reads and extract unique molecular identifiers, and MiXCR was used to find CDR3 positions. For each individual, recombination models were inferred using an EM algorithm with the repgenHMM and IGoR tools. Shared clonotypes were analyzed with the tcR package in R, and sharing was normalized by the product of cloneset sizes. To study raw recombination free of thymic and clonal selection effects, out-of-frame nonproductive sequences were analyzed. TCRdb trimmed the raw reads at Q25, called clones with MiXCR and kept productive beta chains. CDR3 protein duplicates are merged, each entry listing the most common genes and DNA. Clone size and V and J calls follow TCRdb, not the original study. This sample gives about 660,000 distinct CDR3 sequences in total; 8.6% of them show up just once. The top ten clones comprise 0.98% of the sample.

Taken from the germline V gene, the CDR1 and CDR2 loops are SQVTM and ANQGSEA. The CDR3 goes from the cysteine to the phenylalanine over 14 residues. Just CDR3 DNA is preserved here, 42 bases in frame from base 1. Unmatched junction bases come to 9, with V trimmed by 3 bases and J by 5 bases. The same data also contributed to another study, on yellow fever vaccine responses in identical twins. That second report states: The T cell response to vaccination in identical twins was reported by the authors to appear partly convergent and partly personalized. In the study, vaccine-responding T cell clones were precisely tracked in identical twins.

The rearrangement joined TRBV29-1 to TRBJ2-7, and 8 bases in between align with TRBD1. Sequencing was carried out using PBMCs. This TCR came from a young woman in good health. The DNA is TGCAGCGTTGACGGACAGGGCTTCGAGAACGAGCAGTACTTC. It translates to CSVDGQGFENEQYF.